The subject of this entry is one T cell receptor (beta chain). Its antigen specificity is not known. No base quality information exists; no much larger clone differs at one position. CDR1 and CDR2 are read off the germline V gene (reference sequence) as GTSNPN and SVGIG. The CDR3 runs 13 amino acids, cysteine and phenylalanine included. The CDR3 DNA has 39 bases and is translated from base 1. Trimming removed 2 bases from V and 2 bases from J, leaving 9 bases between the germline ends. PBMCs were isolated by Ficoll-Paque density gradient centrifugation. The data stem from a study of T-cell memory formation after mild COVID-19 (dated by TCRdb to the early 2020s). About the full investigation: TCR sequence clusters from the two donors were found to be largely donor specific. T-cell clones expanding and contracting after mild COVID-19 in two donors were tracked by longitudinal TCRalpha and TCRbeta repertoire sequencing. Two young, previously healthy adult volunteers, one female and one male, were included in the cohort.

TCRdb lists the instrument as Illumina NovaSeq 6000. TCRalpha and TCRbeta cDNA libraries were constructed by 5'RACE with constant-segment primers, with sample barcodes and unique molecular identifiers being introduced. Trizol reagent was used to extract RNA from every sample. Amplification of the libraries took two PCR steps, and the second step added a second sample barcode plus Illumina TruSeq adapters. The libraries were sequenced on an Illumina NovaSeq using 2 x 150 bp paired-end reads. As for how the authors treated the data: Demultiplexing of reads and collapsing into UMI-guided consensus sequences were performed with migec v1.2.7. Using mixcr v2.1.11, UMI consensuses were aligned to TRA and TRB V and J templates and then assembled into clonotypes. A clonotype was counted as expanded or contracted only if both edgeR and NoisET called the change significant, with noise models trained on biological replicates. edgeR calls used a false discovery rate-adjusted p below 0.01 and a log2 fold-change threshold of 1. As an exploratory analysis of dynamics, PCA with hierarchical clustering was applied to max-normalized trajectories of the 1000 most abundant clonotypes. The CD4 or CD8 phenotype of responding clones was assigned using the separately sequenced CD4+ and CD8+ repertoires. TCRdb trimmed public reads at Q25 via fastp, called clones via MiXCR and kept in-frame beta chains. Every CDR3 protein is listed once, alongside the most common genes and DNA of its rows. The V and J calls, along with clone size, are taken from TCRdb and not from the paper's own processing. The sample data list 550,000 to 650,000 distinct CDR3 sequences, and 15% to 20% of these were observed just once. In total, the top ten clones hold 8.1% of the sample.

Study-level results and caveats: The second-wave clones that peaked on day 37 were not confirmed to be SARS-CoV-2 specific. Contracting CD4+ clones were located mainly in the CM and EM memory subsets, whereas CD8+ clones were found to be enriched in EMRA. Clones contracting from day 15 to 85 had balanced CD4/CD8 phenotypes, while a second wave expanding from day 15 to 37 was biased towards CD4+. Some responding clones were found in pre-infection memory, which suggests that pre-existing cross-reactive memory T cells took part in the SARS-CoV-2 response. Only two mild cases were covered by the study, and larger cohorts that include severe cases with pre-infection samples were considered necessary.

Sequencing input: PBMCs or a T cell subset sorted from them (not recorded which). The clonotype originates from an adult woman who had mild COVID-19 (a few samples of this study predate the infection). The sample titles of this study are shuffled in the database, so cell type and time point are left out; the donor was told from shared clones. The V and J genes are TRBV30 and TRBJ1-1; D gene: possibly TRBD1, on 6 matching bases. The CDR3 sequence is CAWSSGVNTEAFF. The sequence in DNA is TGTGCCTGGAGTTCAGGGGTTAACACTGAAGCTTTCTTT. The CDR3, completed at both ends by the reference TRBV30 and TRBJ1-1 genes, gives the full variable domain SQTIHQWPATLVQPVGSPLSLECTVEGTSNPNLYWYRQAAGRGLQLLFYSVGIGQISSEVPQNLSASRPQDRQFILSSKKLLLSDSGFYLCAWSSGVNTEAFFGQGTRLTVV.